This is a list of T cell receptor beta chains from one sample in a study of Graves' ophthalmopathy and Graves' hyperthyroidism. A single record per CDR3 protein comes from TCRdb applying MiXCR to the multiplex PCR reads. The sample contains 450,000 or so distinct CDR3 sequences, around 15% of which appear only once. The sample taken for sequencing was blood. The receptors here all came from a woman aged 25 to 45 with Graves' ophthalmopathy. The CDR3 runs from the conserved cysteine through the conserved F or W. A D gene is named only where the DNA matches it firmly.

>TRBJ1-2|TRBD1|TRBV6-1
CASSENRGRNYGYTF
>TRBJ2-1|TRBD2|TRBV12-3/TRBV12-4
CASSLGTSGGADYNEQFF
>TRBJ2-7|.|TRBV6-1
CASSESPNREQYF
>TRBJ1-1|.|TRBV4-1
CASSRAQDPNTEAFF
>TRBJ1-2|.|TRBV27
CASSFSPRGSYGYTF
>TRBJ2-7|.|TRBV30
CAWGGGFEYYEQYF
>TRBJ2-6|.|TRBV11-1
CASSLGPNSGANVLTF
>TRBJ2-7|TRBD1|TRBV10-3
CAISEWDSEQYF
>TRBJ1-1|.|TRBV27
CASSLWYAGEAEAFF
>TRBJ2-5|TRBD2|TRBV25-1
CASSDGLAGVKETQYF
>TRBJ1-5|TRBD1|TRBV7-2
CASSPLTGGSQPQHF
>TRBJ2-4|.|TRBV12-3/TRBV12-4
CASSLAGDVVIQYF
>TRBJ2-7|.|TRBV6-5
CASSYAGSYEQYF
>TRBJ1-1|.|TRBV18
CASSPPGAYKDTEAFF
>TRBJ2-5|.|TRBV7-9
CASSPAPSAETQYF
>TRBJ2-7|.|TRBV4-1
CASSQARAPSSYEQYF
>TRBJ2-5|TRBD2|TRBV7-8
CASSLRLAGAGETQYF
>TRBJ2-7|TRBD1|TRBV6-5
CASSYSTGGFYEQYF
>TRBJ1-2|TRBD1|TRBV20-1
CSARETTGGHTF
>TRBJ2-7|.|TRBV12-3/TRBV12-4
CASSVLGPEQYF
>TRBJ2-7|.|TRBV4-1
CASSQGGRSTYEQYF
>TRBJ2-7|.|TRBV18
CASSPITTPTYEQYF
>TRBJ1-1|.|TRBV5-6
CASSLGAGRNTEAFF
>TRBJ2-2|TRBD2|TRBV25-1
CASSATSGVLTGELFF
>TRBJ1-3|TRBD1|TRBV12-3/TRBV12-4
CASRRIQGSSGNTIYF
>TRBJ2-7|.|TRBV28
CASSPGFFSYEQYF